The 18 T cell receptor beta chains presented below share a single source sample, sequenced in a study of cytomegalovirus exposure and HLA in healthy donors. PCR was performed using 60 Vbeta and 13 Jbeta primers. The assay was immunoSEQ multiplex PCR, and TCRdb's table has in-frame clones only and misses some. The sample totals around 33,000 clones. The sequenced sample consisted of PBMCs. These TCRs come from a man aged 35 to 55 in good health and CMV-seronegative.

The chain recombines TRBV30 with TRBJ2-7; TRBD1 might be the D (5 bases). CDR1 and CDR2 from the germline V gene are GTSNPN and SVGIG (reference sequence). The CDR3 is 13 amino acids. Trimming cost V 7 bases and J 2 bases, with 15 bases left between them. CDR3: CASWTFPAYEQYF. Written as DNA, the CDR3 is TGTGCCTCGTGGACATTTCCGGCCTACGAGCAGTACTTC.

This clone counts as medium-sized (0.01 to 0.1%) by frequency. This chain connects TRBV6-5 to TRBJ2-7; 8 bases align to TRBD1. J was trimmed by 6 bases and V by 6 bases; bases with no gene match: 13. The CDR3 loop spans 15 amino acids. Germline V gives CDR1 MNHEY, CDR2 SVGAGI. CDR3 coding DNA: TGTGCCAGCAGCCTGACAGGGGAGAATTTAGGCGAGCAGTACTTC. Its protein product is CASSLTGENLGEQYF.

CDR3 region: CASSYPAEEAFF. In DNA form, the CDR3 reads TGTGCCAGCAGTTACCCTGCAGAAGAAGCTTTCTTT. The chain has TRBV6-5 and TRBJ1-1; D ambiguous. With 2 bases removed from V and 8 bases from J, the gap between germline ends came to 9 bases. Germline V gene sequence: CDR1 MNHEY, CDR2 SVGAGI. This CDR3 has 12 amino acids.

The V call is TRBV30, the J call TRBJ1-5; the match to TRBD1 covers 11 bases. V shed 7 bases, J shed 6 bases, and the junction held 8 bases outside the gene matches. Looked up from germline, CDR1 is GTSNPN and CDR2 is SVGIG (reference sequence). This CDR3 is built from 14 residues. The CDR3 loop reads CAYRTGQGVQPQHF. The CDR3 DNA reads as TGTGCCTATAGAACGGGACAGGGGGTTCAGCCCCAGCATTTT.

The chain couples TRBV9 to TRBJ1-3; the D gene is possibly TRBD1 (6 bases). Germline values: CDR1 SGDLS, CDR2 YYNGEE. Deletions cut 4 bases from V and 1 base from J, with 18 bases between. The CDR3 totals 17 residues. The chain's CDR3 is CASSSRTGGNSGNTIYF. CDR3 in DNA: TGTGCCAGCAGCTCTCGAACGGGGGGCAATTCTGGAAACACCATATATTTT.

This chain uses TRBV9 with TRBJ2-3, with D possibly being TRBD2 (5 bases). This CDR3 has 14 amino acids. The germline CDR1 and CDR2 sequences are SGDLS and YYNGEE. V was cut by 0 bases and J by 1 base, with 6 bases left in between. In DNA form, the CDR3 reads TGTGCCAGCAGCGTAGAGAGGGGCACAGATACGCAGTATTTT. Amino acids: CASSVERGTDTQYF.

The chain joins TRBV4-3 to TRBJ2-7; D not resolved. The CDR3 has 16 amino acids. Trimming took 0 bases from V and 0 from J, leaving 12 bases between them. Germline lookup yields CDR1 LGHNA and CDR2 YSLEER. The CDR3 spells CASSQDWASSSYEQYF. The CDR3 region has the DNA TGCGCCAGCAGCCAAGATTGGGCGTCCAGCTCCTACGAGCAGTACTTC.

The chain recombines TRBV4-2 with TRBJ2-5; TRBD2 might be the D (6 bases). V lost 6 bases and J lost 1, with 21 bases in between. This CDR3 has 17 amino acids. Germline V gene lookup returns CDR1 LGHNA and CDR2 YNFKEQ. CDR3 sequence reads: CASSRAAEGLFQETQYF. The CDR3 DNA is TGTGCCAGCAGTCGAGCCGCGGAGGGCCTCTTCCAAGAGACCCAGTACTTC.

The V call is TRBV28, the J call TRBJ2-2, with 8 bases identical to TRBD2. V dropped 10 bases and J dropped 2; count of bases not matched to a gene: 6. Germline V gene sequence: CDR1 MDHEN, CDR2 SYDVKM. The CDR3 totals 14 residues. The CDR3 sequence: CATGLATNTGELFF. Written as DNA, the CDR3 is TGTGCCACCGGACTAGCTACTAACACCGGGGAGCTGTTTTTT.

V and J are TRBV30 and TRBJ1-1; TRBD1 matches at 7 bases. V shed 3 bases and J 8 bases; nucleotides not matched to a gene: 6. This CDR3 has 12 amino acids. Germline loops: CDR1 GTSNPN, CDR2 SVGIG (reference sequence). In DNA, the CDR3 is TGTGCCTGGAGAAATTTGGACAGGGAAGCTTTCTTT. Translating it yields CAWRNLDREAFF.

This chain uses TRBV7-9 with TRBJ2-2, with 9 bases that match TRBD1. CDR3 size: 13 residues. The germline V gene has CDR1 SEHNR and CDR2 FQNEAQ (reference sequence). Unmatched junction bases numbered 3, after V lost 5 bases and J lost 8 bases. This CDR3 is CASSRTGDGELFF. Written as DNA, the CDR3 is TGTGCCAGCAGCAGGACAGGGGATGGGGAGCTGTTTTTT.

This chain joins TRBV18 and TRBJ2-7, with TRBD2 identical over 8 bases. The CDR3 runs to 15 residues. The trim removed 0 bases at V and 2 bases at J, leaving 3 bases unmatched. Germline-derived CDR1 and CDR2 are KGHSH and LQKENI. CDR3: CASSPPSGRAYEQYF. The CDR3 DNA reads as TGTGCCAGCTCACCACCGAGCGGGAGAGCCTACGAGCAGTACTTC.

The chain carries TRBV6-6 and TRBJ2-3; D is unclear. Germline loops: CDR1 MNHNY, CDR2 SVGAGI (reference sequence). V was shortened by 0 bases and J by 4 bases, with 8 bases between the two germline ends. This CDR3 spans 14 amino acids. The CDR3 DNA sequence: TGTGCCAGCAGTTACTCGATAAGCTCAGATACGCAGTATTTT. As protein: CASSYSISSDTQYF.

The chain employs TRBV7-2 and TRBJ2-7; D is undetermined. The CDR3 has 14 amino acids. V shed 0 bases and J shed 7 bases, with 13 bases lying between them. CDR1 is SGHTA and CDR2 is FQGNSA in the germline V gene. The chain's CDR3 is CASSLALELREQYF. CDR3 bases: TGTGCCAGCAGCTTAGCGCTCGAGCTACGAGAGCAGTACTTC.

The CDR3 spells CASSIRATNEKLFF. CDR3 bases: TGTGCCAGTAGCATCCGGGCAACTAATGAAAAACTGTTTTTT. The chain has TRBV19 and TRBJ1-4; D gene uncertain. The CDR3 consists of 14 residues. V lost 6 bases and J 0 bases, leaving 8 bases between the germline ends. From germline, CDR1 is LNHDA and CDR2 SQIVND (reference sequence).

As DNA, the CDR3 is TGCGCCAGCAGCGGTGCCGGGACAGGGAAAAATACGCAGTATTTT. This gives the protein CASSGAGTGKNTQYF. This sequence joins TRBV5-1 and TRBJ2-3; 9 bases align to TRBD1. Germline-derived CDR1 and CDR2 are SGHRS and YFSETQ. The ends lost 4 bases at V and 7 bases at J; junction bases unmatched: 10. The CDR3 is 15 residues long.

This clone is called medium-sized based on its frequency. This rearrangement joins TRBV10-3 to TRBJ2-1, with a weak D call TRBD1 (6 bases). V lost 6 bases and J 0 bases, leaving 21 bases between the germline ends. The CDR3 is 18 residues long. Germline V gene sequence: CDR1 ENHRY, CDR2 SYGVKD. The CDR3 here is CAIRNRDITQSSYNEQFF. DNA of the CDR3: TGTGCCATCAGGAACCGGGACATCACTCAGAGCTCCTACAATGAGCAGTTCTTC.

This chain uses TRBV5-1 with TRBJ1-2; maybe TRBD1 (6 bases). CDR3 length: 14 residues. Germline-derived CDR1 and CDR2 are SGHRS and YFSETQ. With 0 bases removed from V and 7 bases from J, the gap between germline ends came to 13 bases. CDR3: CASSLEGHGGGYTF. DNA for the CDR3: TGCGCCAGCAGCTTGGAGGGACACGGAGGTGGCTACACCTTC.